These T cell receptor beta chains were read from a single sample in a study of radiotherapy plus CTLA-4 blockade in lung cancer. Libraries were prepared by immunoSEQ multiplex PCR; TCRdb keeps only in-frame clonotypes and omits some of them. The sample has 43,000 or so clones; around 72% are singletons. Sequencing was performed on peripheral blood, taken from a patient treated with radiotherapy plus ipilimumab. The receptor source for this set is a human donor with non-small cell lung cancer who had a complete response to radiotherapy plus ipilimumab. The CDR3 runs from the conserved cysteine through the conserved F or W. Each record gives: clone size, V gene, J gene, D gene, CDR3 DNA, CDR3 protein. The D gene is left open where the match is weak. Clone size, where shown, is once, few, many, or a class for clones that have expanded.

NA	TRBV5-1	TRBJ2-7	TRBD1	TGCGCCAGCAGCTTTGGCAGGGGGCCCCGTGGGAACGCCTACGAGCAGTACTTC	CASSFGRGPRGNAYEQYF
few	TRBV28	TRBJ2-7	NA	TGTGCCAGCAGTTTACCAGGGGCGAGCTCCTACGAGCAGTACTTC	CASSLPGASSYEQYF
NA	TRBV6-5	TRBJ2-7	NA	TGTGCCAGCAGTTACCTCGGGACACCGAGCTCCTACGAGCAGTACTTC	CASSYLGTPSSYEQYF
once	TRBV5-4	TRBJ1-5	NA	TGTGCCAGCAGCTTCGGCGGGGCCCGCGGCAATCAGCCCCAGCATTTT	CASSFGGARGNQPQHF
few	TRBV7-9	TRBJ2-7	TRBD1	TGTGCCAGCAGCCCCAGACAGGGGGCTTACGAGCAGTACTTC	CASSPRQGAYEQYF
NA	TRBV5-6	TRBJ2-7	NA	TGTGCCAGCTTAGGGGGGGGCTCCTACGAGCAGTACTTC	CASLGGGSYEQYF
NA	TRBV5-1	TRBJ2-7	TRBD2	TGCGCCAGCACCCGGGACTACAGCTCCTACGAGCAGTACTTC	CASTRDYSSYEQYF
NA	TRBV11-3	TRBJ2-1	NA	TGTGCCAGCAGCTTCCGAGAGTACAATGAGCAGTTCTTC	CASSFREYNEQFF
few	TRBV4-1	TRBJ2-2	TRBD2	TGCGCCAGCAGCCAAGGCCTAGCGGGAGTCCGCGGGGAGCTGTTTTTT	CASSQGLAGVRGELFF
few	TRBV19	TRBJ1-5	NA	TGTGCCAGTAGTATAGGGGAGTGGCAGCCCCAGCATTTT	CASSIGEWQPQHF
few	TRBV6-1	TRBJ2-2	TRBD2	TGTGCCAGCAGTGAACCTCACCGTAGCGGGGGGCCCCTCGACGGGGAGCTGTTTTTT	CASSEPHRSGGPLDGELFF
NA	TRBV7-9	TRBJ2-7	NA	TGTGCCAGCAGCTTGGGTCGGCAGGCTTACGAGCAGTACTTC	CASSLGRQAYEQYF
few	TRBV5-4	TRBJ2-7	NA	TGTGCCAGCAGCTTGGATAGTACTACCCTCTCCTACGAGCAGTACTTC	CASSLDSTTLSYEQYF
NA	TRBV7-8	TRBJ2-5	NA	TGTGCCAGCAGCTTAGAGACAGGCACCCAAAAAGAGACCCAGTACTTC	CASSLETGTQKETQYF
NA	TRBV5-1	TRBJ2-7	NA	TGCGCCAGCAGCTATGGAGGGGTACCGGCCTACGAGCAGTACTTC	CASSYGGVPAYEQYF
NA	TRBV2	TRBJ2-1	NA	TGTGCCAGCAGGTCGACTGGCCAAGGGGGTGAGCAGTTCTTC	CASRSTGQGGEQFF
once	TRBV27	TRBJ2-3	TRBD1	TGTGCCAGCAGAGCCCGGGACAGGGACCCAGATACGCAGTATTTT	CASRARDRDPDTQYF